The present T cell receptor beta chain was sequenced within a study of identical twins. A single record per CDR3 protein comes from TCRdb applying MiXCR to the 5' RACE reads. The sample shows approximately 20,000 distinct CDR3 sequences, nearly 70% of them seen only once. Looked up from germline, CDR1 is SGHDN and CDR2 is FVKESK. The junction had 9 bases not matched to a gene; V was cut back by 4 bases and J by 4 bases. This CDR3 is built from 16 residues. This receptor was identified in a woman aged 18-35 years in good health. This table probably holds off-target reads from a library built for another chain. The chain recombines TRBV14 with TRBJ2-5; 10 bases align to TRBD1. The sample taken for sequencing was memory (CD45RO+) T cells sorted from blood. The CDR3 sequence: CASSRIIDRGRETQYF. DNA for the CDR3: TGTGCCAGCAGCCGGATTATCGACAGGGGGCGAGAGACCCAGTACTTC.